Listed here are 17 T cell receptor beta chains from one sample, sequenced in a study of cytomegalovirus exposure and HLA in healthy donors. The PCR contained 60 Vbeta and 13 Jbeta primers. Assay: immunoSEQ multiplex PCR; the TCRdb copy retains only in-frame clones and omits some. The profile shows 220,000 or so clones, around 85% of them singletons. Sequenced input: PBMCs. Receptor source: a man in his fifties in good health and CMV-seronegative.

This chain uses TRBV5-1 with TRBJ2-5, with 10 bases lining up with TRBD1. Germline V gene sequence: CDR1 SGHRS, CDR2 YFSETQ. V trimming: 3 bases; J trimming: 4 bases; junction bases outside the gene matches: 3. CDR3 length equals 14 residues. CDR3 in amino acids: CASSSGTGAETQYF. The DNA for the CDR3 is TGCGCCAGCAGCTCAGGGACAGGGGCAGAGACCCAGTACTTC.

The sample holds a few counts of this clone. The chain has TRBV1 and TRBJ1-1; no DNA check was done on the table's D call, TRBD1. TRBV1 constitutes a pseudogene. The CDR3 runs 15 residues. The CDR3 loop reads CTSSPLQDRGTEAFF. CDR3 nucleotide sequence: TGCACCAGCAGCCCGTTACAGGACCGCGGCACTGAAGCTTTCTTT.

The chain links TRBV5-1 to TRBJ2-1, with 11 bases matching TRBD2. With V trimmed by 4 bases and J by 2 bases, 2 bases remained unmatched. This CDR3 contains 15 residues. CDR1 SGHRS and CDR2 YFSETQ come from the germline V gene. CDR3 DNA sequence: TGCGCCAGCAGCCCGGGACTAGCGGCCTACAATGAGCAGTTCTTC. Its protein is CASSPGLAAYNEQFF.

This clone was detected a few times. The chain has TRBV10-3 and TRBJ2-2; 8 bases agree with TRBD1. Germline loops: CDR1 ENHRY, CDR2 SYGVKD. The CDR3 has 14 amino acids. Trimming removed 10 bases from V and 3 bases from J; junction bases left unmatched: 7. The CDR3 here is CASGTGGDTGELFF. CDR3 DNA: TGTGCCAGCGGGACAGGAGGAGACACCGGGGAGCTGTTTTTT.

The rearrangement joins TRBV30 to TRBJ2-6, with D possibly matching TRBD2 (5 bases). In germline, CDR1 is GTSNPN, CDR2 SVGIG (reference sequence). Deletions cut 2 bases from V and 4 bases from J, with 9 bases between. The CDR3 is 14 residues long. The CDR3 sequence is CAWSRGSGANVLTF. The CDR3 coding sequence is TGTGCCTGGAGTAGAGGGTCGGGGGCCAACGTCCTGACTTTC.

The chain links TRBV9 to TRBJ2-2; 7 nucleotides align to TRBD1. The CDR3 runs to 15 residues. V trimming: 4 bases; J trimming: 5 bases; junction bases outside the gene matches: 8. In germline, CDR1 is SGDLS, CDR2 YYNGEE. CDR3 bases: TGTGCCAGCAGCCCTGACAGGGAAAGAACCGGGGAGCTGTTTTTT. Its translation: CASSPDRERTGELFF. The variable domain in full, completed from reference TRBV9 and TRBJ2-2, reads DSGVTQTPKHLITATGQRVTLRCSPRSGDLSVYWYQQSLDQGLQFLIQYYNGEERAKGNILERFSAQQFPDLHSELNLSSLELGDSALYFCASSPDRERTGELFFGEGSRLTVL.

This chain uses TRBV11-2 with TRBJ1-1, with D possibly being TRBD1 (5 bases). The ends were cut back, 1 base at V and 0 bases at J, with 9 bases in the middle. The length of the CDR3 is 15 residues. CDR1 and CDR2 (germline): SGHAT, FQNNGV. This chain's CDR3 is CASSLAGQLNTEAFF. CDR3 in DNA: TGTGCCAGCAGCTTAGCTGGACAACTGAACACTGAAGCTTTCTTT.

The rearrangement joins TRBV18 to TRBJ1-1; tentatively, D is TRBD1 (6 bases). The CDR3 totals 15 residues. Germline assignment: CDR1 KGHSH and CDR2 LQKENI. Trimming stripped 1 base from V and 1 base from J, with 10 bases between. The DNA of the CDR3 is TGTGCCAGCTCACCACTGGGGGCAGGGAACACTGAAGCTTTCTTT. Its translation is CASSPLGAGNTEAFF.

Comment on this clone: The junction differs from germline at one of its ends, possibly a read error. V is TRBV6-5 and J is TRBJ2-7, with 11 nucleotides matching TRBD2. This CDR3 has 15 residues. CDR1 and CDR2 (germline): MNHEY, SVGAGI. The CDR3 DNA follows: TGTGCCAGCAGTTACGGGACTAGCGGCCCCTACGGGCAGTACTTC. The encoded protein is CASSYGTSGPYGQYF.

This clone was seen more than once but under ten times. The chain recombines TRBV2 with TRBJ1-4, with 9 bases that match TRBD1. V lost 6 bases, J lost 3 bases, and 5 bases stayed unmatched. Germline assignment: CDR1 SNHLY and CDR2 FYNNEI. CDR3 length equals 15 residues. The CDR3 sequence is CASRGQGTPNEKLFF. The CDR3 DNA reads TGTGCCAGCAGGGGACAGGGTACCCCTAATGAAAAACTGTTTTTT.

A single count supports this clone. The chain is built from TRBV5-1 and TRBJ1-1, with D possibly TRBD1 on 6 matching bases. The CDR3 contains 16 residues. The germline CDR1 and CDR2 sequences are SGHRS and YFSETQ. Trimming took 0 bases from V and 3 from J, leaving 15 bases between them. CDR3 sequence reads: CASSLVDSLGDTEAFF. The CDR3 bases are TGCGCCAGCAGCTTGGTGGACAGTTTGGGGGACACTGAAGCTTTCTTT.

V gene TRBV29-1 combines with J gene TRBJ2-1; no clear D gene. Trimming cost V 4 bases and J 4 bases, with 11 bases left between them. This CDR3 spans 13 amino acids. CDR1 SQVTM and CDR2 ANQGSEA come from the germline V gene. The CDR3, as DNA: TGCAGCGTTGGAGCCCTTCCATACAATGAGCAGTTCTTC. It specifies CSVGALPYNEQFF.

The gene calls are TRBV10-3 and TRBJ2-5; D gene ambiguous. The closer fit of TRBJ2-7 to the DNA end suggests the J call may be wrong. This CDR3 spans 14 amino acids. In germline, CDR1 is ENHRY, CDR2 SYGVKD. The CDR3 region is CAISEVSTPYEQYF. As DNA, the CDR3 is TGTGCCATCAGTGAGGTCTCCACCCCCTACGAGCAGTACTTC.

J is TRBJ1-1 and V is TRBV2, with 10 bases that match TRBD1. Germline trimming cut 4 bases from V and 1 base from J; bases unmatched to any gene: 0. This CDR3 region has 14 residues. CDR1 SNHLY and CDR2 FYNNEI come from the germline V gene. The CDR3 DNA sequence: TGTGCCAGCAGTGGGACAGGGGGGAACACTGAAGCTTTCTTT. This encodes CASSGTGGNTEAFF.

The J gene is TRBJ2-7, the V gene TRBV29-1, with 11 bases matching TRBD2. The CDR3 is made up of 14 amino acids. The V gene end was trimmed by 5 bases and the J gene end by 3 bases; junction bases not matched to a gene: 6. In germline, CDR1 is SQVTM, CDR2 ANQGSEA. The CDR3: CSVRPSGRNYEQYF. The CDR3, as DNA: TGCAGCGTTCGTCCTAGCGGGAGGAACTACGAGCAGTACTTC.

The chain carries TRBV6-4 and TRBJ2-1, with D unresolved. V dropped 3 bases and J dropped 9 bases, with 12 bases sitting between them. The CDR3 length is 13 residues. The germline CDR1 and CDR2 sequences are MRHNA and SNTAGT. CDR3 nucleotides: TGTGCCAGCAGTGAGGTGAGGTTATCTGAGCAGTTCTTC. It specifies CASSEVRLSEQFF.

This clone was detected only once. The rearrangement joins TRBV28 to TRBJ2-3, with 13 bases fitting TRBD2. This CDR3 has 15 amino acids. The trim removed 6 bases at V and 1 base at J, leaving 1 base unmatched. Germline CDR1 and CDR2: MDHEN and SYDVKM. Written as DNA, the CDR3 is TGTGCCAGCAGGGGACTAGCGGGACGCACAGATACGCAGTATTTT. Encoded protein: CASRGLAGRTDTQYF.